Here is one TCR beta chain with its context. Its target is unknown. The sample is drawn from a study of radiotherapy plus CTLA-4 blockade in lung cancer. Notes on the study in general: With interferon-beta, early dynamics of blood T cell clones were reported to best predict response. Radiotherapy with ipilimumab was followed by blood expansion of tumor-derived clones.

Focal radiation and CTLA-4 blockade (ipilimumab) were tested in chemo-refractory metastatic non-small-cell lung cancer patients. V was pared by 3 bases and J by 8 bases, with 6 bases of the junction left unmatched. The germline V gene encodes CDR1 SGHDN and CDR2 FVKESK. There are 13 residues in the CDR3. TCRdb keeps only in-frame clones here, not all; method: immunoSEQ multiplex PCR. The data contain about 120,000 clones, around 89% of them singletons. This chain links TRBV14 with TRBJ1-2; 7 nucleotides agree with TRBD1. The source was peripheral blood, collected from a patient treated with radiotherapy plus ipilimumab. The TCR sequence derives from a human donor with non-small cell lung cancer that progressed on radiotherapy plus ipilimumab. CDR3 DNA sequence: TGTGCCAGCAGCCATGGAAGGGGGCTAGGCTACACCTTC. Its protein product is CASSHGRGLGYTF.